The T cell receptor beta chain described here comes from a study of CD8+ T cells in alopecia areata. Reverse transcribed after extraction, RNA yielded cDNA as the sequencing template. This table comes from immunoSEQ multiplex PCR, and its TCRdb copy is limited to in-frame clones, with some not included. The profile shows approximately 140,000 clones, 40% to 50% of them singletons. Study-level points and caveats: Lesional scalp displayed greater clonality than normal scalp, most notably in alopecia totalis/universalis.

On this clone itself: The antigen remains undetermined.

The CDR3 runs to 12 residues. V dropped 8 bases and J dropped 7 bases, with 15 bases sitting between them. Germline CDR1 SNHLY, CDR2 FYNNEI. The clonotype originates from a human donor with alopecia areata. Sequenced sample: CD4+ T cells sorted from blood. V usage is TRBV2 and J usage is TRBJ2-7, with D perhaps assigned TRBD1 or TRBD2 (6 bases each). This chain's CDR3 is CASGTGGPEQYF. In DNA, the CDR3 is TGTGCCAGCGGAACCGGGGGCCCAGAGCAGTACTTC.